This T cell receptor beta chain was sequenced for a study of T cells in Graves' hyperthyroidism and ophthalmopathy. At the level of the study: Peripheral blood sampling occurred at initial diagnosis, before any treatment. Study results and limitations: Most thyroid clonotypes expanded above 0.001 were also detected in blood.

This clonotype was detected only a few times. The antigen remains unidentified. Germline CDR1 is LNHDA and CDR2 is SQIVND (reference sequence). The CDR3 has 15 residues. Between the trimmed V and J ends, which lost 7 bases and 4 bases, there was a span of 16 bases. Ophthalmopathy in the patients scored at least 3 on Clinical Activity Score and at least 4 on NOSPECS grade, lasting under 3 months. TCR beta CDR3 regions were amplified from RNA transcripts. The study used the HTBI primer set for a first-round RT-PCR of the TCR CDR3. TCRdb re-derived calls from the multiplex PCR reads in MiXCR, one entry per CDR3 protein. In the table there are hundreds of thousands of distinct CDR3 sequences, 13% to 15% of which are singletons.

This TCR was sampled from a woman aged 45-60 years with Graves' ophthalmopathy. What was sequenced was blood. This rearrangement joins TRBV19 to TRBJ2-2; TRBD1 or TRBD2 may be the D gene (6 bases each). The DNA for the CDR3 is TGTGCCAGTATTGTTGGGGGGCTTGGCACCGGGGAGCTGTTTTTT. The encoded protein is CASIVGGLGTGELFF. Variable domain in full (rest from reference TRBV19 and TRBJ2-2): DGGITQSPKYLFRKEGQNVTLSCEQNLNHDAMYWYRQDPGQGLRLIYYSQIVNDFQKGDIAEGYSVSREKKESFPLTVTSAQKNPTAFYLCASIVGGLGTGELFFGEGSRLTVL.